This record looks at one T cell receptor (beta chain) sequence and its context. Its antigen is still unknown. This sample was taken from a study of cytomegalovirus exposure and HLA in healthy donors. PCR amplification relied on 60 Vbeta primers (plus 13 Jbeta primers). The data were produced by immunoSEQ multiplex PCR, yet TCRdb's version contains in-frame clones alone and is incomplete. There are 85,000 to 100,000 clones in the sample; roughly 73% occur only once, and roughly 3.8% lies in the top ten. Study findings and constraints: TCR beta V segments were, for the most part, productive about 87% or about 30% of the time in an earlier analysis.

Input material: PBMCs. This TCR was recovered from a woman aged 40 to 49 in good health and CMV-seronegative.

The CDR3 loop is CASSGHHEAFF. In DNA form, the CDR3 reads TGCGCCAGCAGCGGACACCACGAAGCTTTCTTT. V gene TRBV5-1 combines with J gene TRBJ1-1; maybe TRBD1 (5 bases). Germline lookup yields CDR1 SGHRS and CDR2 YFSETQ. The CDR3 is 11 amino acids. With 4 bases removed from V and 8 bases from J, the gap between germline ends came to 9 bases.